The clone carrying this TCR beta chain has only one observation. The entry originates in a study of blood T cell repertoires in COVID-19. Study-wide background: Acute and convalescent COVID-19 samples came from the United States, Italy and Spain.

Sequencing used immunoSEQ multiplex PCR; TCRdb keeps in-frame clones, though not all of them. This table has some 200,000 clones, 75% to 90% appearing once. Germline CDR1 is SGHNT and CDR2 is YYREEE (reference sequence). Trimming took 4 bases from V and 6 from J; bases not matched to a gene: 6. The CDR3 consists of 16 residues. V gene TRBV5-4 combines with J gene TRBJ2-2; 13 nucleotides line up with TRBD2. The sequencing sample was made of PBMCs or T cells enriched from blood (not recorded which). The sequence was obtained from a woman aged 18-29 years in a cohort exposed to, infected with or recovered from COVID-19 (not recorded which). CDR3: CASSQELAGGPGELFF. The CDR3 DNA is TGTGCCAGCAGCCAGGAACTAGCGGGGGGGCCCGGGGAGCTGTTTTTT.